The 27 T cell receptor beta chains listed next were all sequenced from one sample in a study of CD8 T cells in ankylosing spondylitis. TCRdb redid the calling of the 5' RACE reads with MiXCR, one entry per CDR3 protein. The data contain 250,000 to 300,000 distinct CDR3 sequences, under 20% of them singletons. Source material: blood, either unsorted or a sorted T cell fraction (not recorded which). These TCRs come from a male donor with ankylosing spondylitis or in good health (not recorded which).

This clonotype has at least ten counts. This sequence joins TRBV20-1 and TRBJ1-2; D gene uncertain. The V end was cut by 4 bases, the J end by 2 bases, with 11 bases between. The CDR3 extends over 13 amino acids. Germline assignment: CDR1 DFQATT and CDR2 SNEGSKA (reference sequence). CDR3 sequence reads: CSAMADGNYGYTF. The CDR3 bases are TGCAGTGCTATGGCCGACGGGAACTATGGCTACACCTTC.

In nucleotides, the CDR3 is TGCGCCAGCGGCCCTAACCAGGAATCCTACGAGCAGTACTTC. Translated, it gives CASGPNQESYEQYF. The V and J genes are TRBV5-1 and TRBJ2-7; D gene ambiguous. Trimming took off 7 bases at V and 1 base at J, with 15 bases between the two ends. Germline CDR1 SGHRS, CDR2 YFSETQ. This CDR3 spans 14 amino acids.

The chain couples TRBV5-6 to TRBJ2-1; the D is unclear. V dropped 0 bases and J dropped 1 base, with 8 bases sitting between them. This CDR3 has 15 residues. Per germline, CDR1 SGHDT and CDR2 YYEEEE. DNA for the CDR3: TGTGCCAGCAGCTTGGGCCTAGAGTCCTACAATGAGCAGTTCTTC. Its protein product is CASSLGLESYNEQFF.

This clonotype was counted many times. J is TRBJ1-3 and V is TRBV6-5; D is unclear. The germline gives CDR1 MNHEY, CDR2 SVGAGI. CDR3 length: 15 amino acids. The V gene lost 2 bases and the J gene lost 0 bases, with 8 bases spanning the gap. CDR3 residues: CASSYGKDSGNTIYF. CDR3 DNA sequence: TGTGCCAGCAGTTACGGCAAAGACTCTGGAAACACCATATATTTT.

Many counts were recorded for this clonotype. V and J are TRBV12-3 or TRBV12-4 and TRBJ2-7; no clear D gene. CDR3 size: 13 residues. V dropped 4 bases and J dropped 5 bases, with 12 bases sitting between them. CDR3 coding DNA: TGTGCCAGCAGTTCTGGATCGGCGAACGAGCAGTACTTC. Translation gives CASSSGSANEQYF.

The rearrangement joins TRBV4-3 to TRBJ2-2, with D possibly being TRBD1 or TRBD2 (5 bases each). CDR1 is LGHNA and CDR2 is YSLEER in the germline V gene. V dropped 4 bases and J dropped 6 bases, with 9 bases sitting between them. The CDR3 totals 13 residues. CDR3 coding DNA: TGCGCCAGCAGCCCGCAGGGAGCCGGGGAGCTGTTTTTT. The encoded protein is CASSPQGAGELFF.

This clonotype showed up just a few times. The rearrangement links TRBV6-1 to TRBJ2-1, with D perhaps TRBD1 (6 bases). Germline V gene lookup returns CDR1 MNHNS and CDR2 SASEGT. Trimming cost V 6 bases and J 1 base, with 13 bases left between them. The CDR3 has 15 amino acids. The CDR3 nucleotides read TGTGCCAGCAGATCTACAGGGACGTCCTACAATGAGCAGTTCTTC. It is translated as CASRSTGTSYNEQFF.

CDR3 DNA sequence: TGTGCCAGCAGCCCCGGGACACCCGGGGGTGGGGAGACCCAGTACTTC. Its protein product is CASSPGTPGGGETQYF. The chain employs TRBV6-1 and TRBJ2-5; TRBD1 or TRBD2 may be the D gene (6 bases each). The V end was cut by 6 bases, the J end by 5 bases, with 22 bases between. Germline V gene sequence: CDR1 MNHNS, CDR2 SASEGT. The CDR3 length is 16 residues.

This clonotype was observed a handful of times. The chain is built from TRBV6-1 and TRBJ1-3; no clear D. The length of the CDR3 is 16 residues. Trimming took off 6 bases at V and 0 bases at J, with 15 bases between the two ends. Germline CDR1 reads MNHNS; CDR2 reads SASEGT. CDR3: CASRPLDGFSGNTIYF. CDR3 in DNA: TGTGCCAGCAGACCCCTAGACGGCTTCTCTGGAAACACCATATATTTT.

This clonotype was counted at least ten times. The CDR3: CASSLEVGGSYNEQFF. CDR3 bases: TGCGCCAGCAGCTTGGAAGTTGGCGGGAGCTACAATGAGCAGTTCTTC. The chain couples TRBV5-1 to TRBJ2-1; 7 nucleotides line up with TRBD2. The CDR3 consists of 16 residues. After removal of 0 bases from V and 3 bases from J, the junction contained 6 bases not matched to a gene. The germline gives CDR1 SGHRS, CDR2 YFSETQ.

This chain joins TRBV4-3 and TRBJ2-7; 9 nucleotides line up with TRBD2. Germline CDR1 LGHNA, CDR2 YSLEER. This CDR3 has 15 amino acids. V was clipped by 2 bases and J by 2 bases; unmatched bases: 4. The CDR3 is CASSQTSGLTYEQYF. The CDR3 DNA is TGCGCCAGCAGCCAAACTAGCGGGTTAACCTACGAGCAGTACTTC.

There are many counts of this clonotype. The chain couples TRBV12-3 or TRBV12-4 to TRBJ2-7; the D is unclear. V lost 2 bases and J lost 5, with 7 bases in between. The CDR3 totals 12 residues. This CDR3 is CASSLIGDEQYF. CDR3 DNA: TGTGCCAGCAGTTTAATAGGAGACGAGCAGTACTTC.

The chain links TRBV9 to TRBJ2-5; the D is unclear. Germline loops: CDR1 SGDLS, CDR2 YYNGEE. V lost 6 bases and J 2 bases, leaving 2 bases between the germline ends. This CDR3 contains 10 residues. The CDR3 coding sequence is TGTGCCAGCAATCAAGAGACCCAGTACTTC. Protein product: CASNQETQYF.

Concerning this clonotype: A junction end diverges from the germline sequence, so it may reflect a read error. The CDR3 spells CASSQETDNTVELFF. The CDR3 bases are TGTGCCAGCAGCCAAGAGACAGATAACACCGTGGAGCTGTTTTTT. The rearrangement links TRBV4-2 to TRBJ2-2; D possibly corresponds to TRBD1 (5 bases). Per germline, CDR1 LGHNA and CDR2 YNFKEQ. The CDR3 sequence is 15 residues long.

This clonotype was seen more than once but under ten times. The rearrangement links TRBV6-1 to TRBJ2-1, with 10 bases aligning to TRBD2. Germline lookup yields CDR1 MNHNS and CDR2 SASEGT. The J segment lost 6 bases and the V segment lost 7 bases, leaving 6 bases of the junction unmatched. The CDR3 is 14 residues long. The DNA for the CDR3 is TGTGCCAGCAACGAGCGACTAGCGGGCAATGAGCAGTTCTTC. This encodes CASNERLAGNEQFF.

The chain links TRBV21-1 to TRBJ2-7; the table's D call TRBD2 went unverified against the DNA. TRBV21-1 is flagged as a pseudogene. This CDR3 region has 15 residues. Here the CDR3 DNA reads TGTGCCAGCAGCAAAGGCGGGACTCTAAGCTACGAGCAGTACTTC. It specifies CASSKGGTLSYEQYF.

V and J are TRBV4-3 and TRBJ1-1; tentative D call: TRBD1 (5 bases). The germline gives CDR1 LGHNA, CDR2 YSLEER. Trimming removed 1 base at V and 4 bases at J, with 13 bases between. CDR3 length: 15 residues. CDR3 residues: CASSQGRGVGTEAFF. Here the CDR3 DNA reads TGCGCCAGCAGCCAAGGGAGGGGTGTGGGCACTGAAGCTTTCTTT.

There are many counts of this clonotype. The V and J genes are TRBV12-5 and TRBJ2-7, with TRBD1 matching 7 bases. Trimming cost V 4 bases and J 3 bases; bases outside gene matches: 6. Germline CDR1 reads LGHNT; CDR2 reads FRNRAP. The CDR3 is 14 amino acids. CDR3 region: CASGSDRVNYEQYF. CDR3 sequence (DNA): TGTGCTAGTGGTTCCGACAGGGTCAACTACGAGCAGTACTTC.

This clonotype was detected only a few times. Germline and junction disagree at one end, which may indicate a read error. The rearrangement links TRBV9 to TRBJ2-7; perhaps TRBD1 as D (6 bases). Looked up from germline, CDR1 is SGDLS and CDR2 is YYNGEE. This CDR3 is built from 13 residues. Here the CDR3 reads CASSAVQGSTVGF. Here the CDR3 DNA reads TGTGCCAGCAGCGCCGTTCAGGGGTCCACGGTGGGCTTC.

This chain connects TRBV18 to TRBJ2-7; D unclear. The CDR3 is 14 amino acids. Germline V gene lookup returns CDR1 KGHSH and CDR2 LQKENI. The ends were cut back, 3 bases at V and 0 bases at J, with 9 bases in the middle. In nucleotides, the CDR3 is TGTGCCAGCTCACCGGACGGGTACTCCTACGAGCAGTACTTC. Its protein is CASSPDGYSYEQYF.

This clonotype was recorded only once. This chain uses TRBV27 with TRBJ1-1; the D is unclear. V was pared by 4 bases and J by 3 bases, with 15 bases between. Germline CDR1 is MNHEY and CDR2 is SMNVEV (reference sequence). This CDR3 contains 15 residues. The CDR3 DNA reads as TGTGCCAGCAGTTCCTTCGGGTCTGAAGACACTGAAGCTTTCTTT. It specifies CASSSFGSEDTEAFF.

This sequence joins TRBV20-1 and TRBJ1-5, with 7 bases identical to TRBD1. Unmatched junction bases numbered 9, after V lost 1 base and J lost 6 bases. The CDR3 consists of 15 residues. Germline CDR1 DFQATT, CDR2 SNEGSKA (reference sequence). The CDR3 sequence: CSARVPQGEGQPQHF. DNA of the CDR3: TGCAGTGCTAGAGTCCCTCAGGGGGAAGGTCAGCCCCAGCATTTT.

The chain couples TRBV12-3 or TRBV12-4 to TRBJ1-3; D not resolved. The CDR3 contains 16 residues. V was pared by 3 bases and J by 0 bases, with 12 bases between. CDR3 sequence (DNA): TGTGCCAGCAGTTTCCTGGAGAAGTTCTCTGGAAACACCATATATTTT. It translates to CASSFLEKFSGNTIYF.

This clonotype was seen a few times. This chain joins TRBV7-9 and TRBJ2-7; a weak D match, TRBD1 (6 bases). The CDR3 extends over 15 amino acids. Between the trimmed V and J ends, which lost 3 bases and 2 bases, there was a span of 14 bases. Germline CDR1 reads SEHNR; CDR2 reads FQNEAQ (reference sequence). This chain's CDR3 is CASSLPGPGAYEQYF. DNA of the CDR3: TGTGCCAGCAGCTTGCCCGGGCCAGGGGCCTACGAGCAGTACTTC.

The CDR3 loop reads CAWSDQGTNTGELFF. The CDR3 DNA follows: TGTGCCTGGAGTGATCAGGGCACGAACACCGGGGAGCTGTTTTTT. The chain couples TRBV30 to TRBJ2-2, with D possibly being TRBD1 (5 bases). V was shortened by 1 base and J by 0 bases, with 9 bases between the two germline ends. The germline CDR1 and CDR2 sequences are GTSNPN and SVGIG (reference sequence). CDR3 size: 15 residues.

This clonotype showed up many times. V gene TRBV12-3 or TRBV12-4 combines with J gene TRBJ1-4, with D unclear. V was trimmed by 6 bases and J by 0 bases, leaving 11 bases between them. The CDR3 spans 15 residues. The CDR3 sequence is CASSLWVTTNEKLFF. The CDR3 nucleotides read TGTGCCAGCAGCTTATGGGTTACAACTAATGAAAAACTGTTTTTT.

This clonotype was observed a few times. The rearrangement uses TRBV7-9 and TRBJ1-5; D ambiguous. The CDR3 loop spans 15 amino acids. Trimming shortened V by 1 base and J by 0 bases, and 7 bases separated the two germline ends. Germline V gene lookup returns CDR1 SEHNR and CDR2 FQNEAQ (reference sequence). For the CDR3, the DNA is TGTGCCAGCAGCTTAGTGGGCAATAGCAATCAGCCCCAGCATTTT. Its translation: CASSLVGNSNQPQHF.